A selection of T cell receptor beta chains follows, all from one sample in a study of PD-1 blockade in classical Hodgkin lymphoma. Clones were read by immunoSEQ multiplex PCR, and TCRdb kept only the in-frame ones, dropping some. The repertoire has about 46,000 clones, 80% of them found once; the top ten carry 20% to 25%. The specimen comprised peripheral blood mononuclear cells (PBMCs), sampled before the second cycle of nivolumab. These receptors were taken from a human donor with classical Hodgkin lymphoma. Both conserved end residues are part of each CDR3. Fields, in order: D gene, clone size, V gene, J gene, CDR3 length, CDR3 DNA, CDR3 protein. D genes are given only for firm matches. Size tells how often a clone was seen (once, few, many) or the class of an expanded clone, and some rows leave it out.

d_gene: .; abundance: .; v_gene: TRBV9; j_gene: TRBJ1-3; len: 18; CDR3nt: TGTGCCAGCAGCGTAGGTGGGGTAGGACCGAGCTCTGGAAACACCATATATTTT; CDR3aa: CASSVGGVGPSSGNTIYF
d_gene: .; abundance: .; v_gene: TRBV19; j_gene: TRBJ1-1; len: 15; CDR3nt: TGTGCCAGTAGTACCCGAGATTCAAGGTCCACTGAAGCTTTCTTT; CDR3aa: CASSTRDSRSTEAFF
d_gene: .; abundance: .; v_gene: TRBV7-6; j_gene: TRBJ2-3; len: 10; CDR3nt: TGCGGGGAACCCAAAGATACGCAGTATTTT; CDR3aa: CGEPKDTQYF
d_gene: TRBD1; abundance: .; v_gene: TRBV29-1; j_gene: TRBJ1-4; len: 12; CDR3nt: TGCAGCGTCGTGGACAGGGTTGAAAAACTGTTTTTT; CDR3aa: CSVVDRVEKLFF
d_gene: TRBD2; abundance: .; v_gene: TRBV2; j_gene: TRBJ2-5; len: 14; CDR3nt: TGTGCCAGCAGGCCGGGACTAAGCCAAGAGACCCAGTACTTC; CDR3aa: CASRPGLSQETQYF
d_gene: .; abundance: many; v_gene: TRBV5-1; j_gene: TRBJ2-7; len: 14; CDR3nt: TGCGCCAGCAGCTTGGTAGGCGGGACCTACGAGCAGTACTTC; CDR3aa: CASSLVGGTYEQYF
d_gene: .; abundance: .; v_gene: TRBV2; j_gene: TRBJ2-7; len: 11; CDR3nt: TGTGCCAGCAAGGTAGCCTACGAGCAGTACTTC; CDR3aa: CASKVAYEQYF
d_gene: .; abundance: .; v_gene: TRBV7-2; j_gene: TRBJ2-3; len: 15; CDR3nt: TGTGCCAGCAGCCTTGGAGGAGGGCTCCCAGATACGCAGTATTTT; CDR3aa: CASSLGGGLPDTQYF
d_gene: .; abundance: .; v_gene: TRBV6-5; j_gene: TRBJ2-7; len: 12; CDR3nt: TGTGCCAGCAGTTCGACCCTTTACGAGCAGTACTTC; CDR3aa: CASSSTLYEQYF
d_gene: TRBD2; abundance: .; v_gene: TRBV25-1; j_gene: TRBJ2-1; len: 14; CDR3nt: TGTGCCAGCAGAGGGAGCGGGAGAATCAATGAGCAGTTCTTC; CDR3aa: CASRGSGRINEQFF
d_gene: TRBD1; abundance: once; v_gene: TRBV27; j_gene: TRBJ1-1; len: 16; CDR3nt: TGTGCCAGCAGTTTATACAGGGGGCTGGGTCACACTGAAGCTTTCTTT; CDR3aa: CASSLYRGLGHTEAFF
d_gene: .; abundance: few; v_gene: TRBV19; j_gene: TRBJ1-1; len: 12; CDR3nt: TGTGCCAGTAAGCAGGGGAACACTGAAGCTTTCTTT; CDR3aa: CASKQGNTEAFF
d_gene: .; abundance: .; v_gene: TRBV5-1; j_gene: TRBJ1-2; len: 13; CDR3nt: TGCGCCAGCAGCTCAAGCGAGATCTATGGCTACACCTTC; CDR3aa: CASSSSEIYGYTF
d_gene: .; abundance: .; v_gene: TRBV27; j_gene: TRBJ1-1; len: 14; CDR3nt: TGTGCCAGCAGTCTCCAGCCACAGGATTCTGAAGCTTTCTTT; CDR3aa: CASSLQPQDSEAFF
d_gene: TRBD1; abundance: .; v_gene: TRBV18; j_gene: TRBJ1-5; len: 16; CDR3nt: TGTGCCAGCTCACCTTTAGGACAGGGTTCCAATCAGCCCCAGCATTTT; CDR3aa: CASSPLGQGSNQPQHF
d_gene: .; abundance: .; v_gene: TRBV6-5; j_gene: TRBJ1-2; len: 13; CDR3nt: TGTGCCAGCAGTTACTCAGGGCTATATGGCTACACCTTC; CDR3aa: CASSYSGLYGYTF
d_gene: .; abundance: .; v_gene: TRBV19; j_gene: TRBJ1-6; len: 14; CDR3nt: TGTGCCAGTACCTTCGCCGGGAGTAATTCACCCCTCCACTTT; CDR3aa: CASTFAGSNSPLHF
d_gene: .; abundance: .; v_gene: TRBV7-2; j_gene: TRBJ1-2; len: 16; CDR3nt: TGTGCCAGCAGCTTAGCCCCACAGGGTTCGGACTATGGCTACACCTTC; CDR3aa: CASSLAPQGSDYGYTF
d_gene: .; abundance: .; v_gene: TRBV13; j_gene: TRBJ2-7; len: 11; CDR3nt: TGTGCCAGCAGCTCTCTTTATGAGCAGTACTTC; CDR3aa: CASSSLYEQYF
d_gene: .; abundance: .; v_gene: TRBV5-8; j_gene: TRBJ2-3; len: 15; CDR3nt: TGTGCCAGCAGCTTGGACGGTCAGTACGGCGATACGCAGTATTTT; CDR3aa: CASSLDGQYGDTQYF
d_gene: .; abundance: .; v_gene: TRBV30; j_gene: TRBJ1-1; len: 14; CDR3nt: TGTGCCTGGAGTTCCTTTGACTGGAACACTGAAGCTTTCTTT; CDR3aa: CAWSSFDWNTEAFF
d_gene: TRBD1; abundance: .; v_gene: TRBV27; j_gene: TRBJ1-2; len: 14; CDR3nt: TGTGCCAGCAGTTGGGCGGACAGGGCCTATGGCTACACCTTC; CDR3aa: CASSWADRAYGYTF
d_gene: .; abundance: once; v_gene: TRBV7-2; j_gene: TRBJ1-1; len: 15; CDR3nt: TGTGCCAGCAGCTGGGGACCAAGAGGGAACACTGAAGCTTTCTTT; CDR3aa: CASSWGPRGNTEAFF
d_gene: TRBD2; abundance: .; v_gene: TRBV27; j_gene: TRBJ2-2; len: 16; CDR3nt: TGTGCCAGCAGACTCGGGAGGCTAGCGGGGCCGAGGGAGCTGTTTTTT; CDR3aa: CASRLGRLAGPRELFF